This is a list of T cell receptor beta chains from one sample in a study of blood T cell repertoires in COVID-19. TCRdb keeps only in-frame clones here, not all; method: immunoSEQ multiplex PCR. The repertoire holds 100,000 to 120,000 clones, 75% to 90% seen once, with roughly 4.4% in the top ten. Sequenced: peripheral blood. These receptors all come from a woman in her 50s with acute or convalescent COVID-19. Each CDR3 is given with its conserved first and last residue. The D gene is left open where the match is weak. Clone size is stated in some rows and not others, as once, few, many or a class when expanded.

J: TRBJ2-1
size: NA
V: TRBV10-3
D: NA
DNA: TGTGCCATCAGTGAGTCCTCGGGACTCGGCTTGAATGAGCAGTTCTTC
CDR3: CAISESSGLGLNEQFF

J: TRBJ1-2
size: NA
V: TRBV11-1
D: NA
DNA: TGTGCCAGCAGCTTAAGAGATGTGGTGGGCTACACCTTC
CDR3: CASSLRDVVGYTF

J: TRBJ2-7
size: few
V: TRBV5-4
D: TRBD2
DNA: TGTGCCAGCAGCTCGGAACTAGCGACTTCCTACGAGCAGTACTTC
CDR3: CASSSELATSYEQYF

J: TRBJ1-1
size: NA
V: TRBV19
D: NA
DNA: TGTGCCAGTACGACGACAGGAACGAACACTGAAGCTTTCTTT
CDR3: CASTTTGTNTEAFF

J: TRBJ2-1
size: NA
V: TRBV10-3
D: NA
DNA: TGTGCCATCAGTGAGCTCACCCAGGGTGAGCAGTTCTTC
CDR3: CAISELTQGEQFF

J: TRBJ2-2
size: NA
V: TRBV18
D: TRBD2
DNA: TGTGCCAGCTCACCACAACTAGCGGTAAACACCGGGGAGCTGTTTTTT
CDR3: CASSPQLAVNTGELFF

J: TRBJ2-7
size: once
V: TRBV6-5
D: NA
DNA: TGTGCCAGCAGTTACGTGGGACATAACACCTACGAGCAGTACTTC
CDR3: CASSYVGHNTYEQYF

J: TRBJ2-5
size: NA
V: TRBV7-2
D: NA
DNA: TGTGCCAGCAGCTTAGATCAAGGGGCGGAGACCCAGTACTTC
CDR3: CASSLDQGAETQYF

J: TRBJ1-3
size: NA
V: TRBV19
D: NA
DNA: TGTGCCAGTAGTATTGGAGAGCTGTCGGGAAACACCATATATTTT
CDR3: CASSIGELSGNTIYF

J: TRBJ1-1
size: NA
V: TRBV4-3
D: NA
DNA: TGCGCCAGCAGCCAAGATTCGGGGAGCGCTGAAGCTTTCTTT
CDR3: CASSQDSGSAEAFF

J: TRBJ1-2
size: once
V: TRBV6-5
D: TRBD1
DNA: TGTGCCAGCAGTTCGACAGGGAACTATGGCTACACCTTC
CDR3: CASSSTGNYGYTF

J: TRBJ2-7
size: NA
V: TRBV6-2/TRBV6-3
D: TRBD2
DNA: TGTGCCAGCAGTTACTCGAGGACTAGCGGGAGGGCCAGGGCCTACGAGCAGTACTTC
CDR3: CASSYSRTSGRARAYEQYF

J: TRBJ1-6
size: NA
V: TRBV19
D: NA
DNA: TGTGCCAGTAGTATTTCCGCGGACAGCCCTCCCAACTTT
CDR3: CASSISADSPPNF

J: TRBJ1-1
size: NA
V: TRBV10-3
D: NA
DNA: TGTGCCATCAGTGCGGGGGAAATGAACACTGAAGCTTTCTTT
CDR3: CAISAGEMNTEAFF

J: TRBJ1-3
size: NA
V: TRBV15
D: NA
DNA: TGTGCCACCAGCAGCCTCGAGGACAGCTGGCTCTCTGGAAACACCATATATTTT
CDR3: CATSSLEDSWLSGNTIYF

J: TRBJ1-3
size: NA
V: TRBV5-1
D: NA
DNA: TGCGCCAGCAGCGCCTACTCTGGAAACACCATATATTTT
CDR3: CASSAYSGNTIYF

J: TRBJ1-2
size: NA
V: TRBV29-1
D: NA
DNA: TGCAGCGTTGAAGGGGGCGATAACTATGGCTACACCTTC
CDR3: CSVEGGDNYGYTF

J: TRBJ2-2
size: NA
V: TRBV9
D: NA
DNA: TGTGCCAGCAGCGTAGTTCCAGGGCCCATAGGTGGGGAGCTGTTTTTT
CDR3: CASSVVPGPIGGELFF

J: TRBJ1-1
size: NA
V: TRBV5-1
D: NA
DNA: TGCGCCAGCACGGGGGAGGGTGCCACTGAAGCTTTCTTT
CDR3: CASTGEGATEAFF

J: TRBJ2-5
size: NA
V: TRBV6-5
D: NA
DNA: TGTGCCAGCGCGAAACAAGAGACCCAGTACTTC
CDR3: CASAKQETQYF

J: TRBJ1-4
size: NA
V: TRBV19
D: TRBD1
DNA: TGTGCCAGTAGTCGGACAGGGGAAAAACTGTTTTTT
CDR3: CASSRTGEKLFF

J: TRBJ1-2
size: once
V: TRBV6-5
D: NA
DNA: TGTGCCAGCAGTTACGCGGGGTTCAACTATGGCTACACCTTC
CDR3: CASSYAGFNYGYTF

J: TRBJ1-3
size: NA
V: TRBV6-5
D: NA
DNA: TGTGCCACCCGACCCCAGGGCTTTGAAGGAAACACCATATATTTT
CDR3: CATRPQGFEGNTIYF

J: TRBJ2-7
size: NA
V: TRBV3-1/TRBV3-2
D: NA
DNA: TGTGCCAGCAGCCAAGATGTACAGGGATCACAGTACTTC
CDR3: CASSQDVQGSQYF

J: TRBJ2-5
size: NA
V: TRBV9
D: NA
DNA: TGTGCCAGCAGCGTAAAGGGAGGTAGAGAGACCCAGTACTTC
CDR3: CASSVKGGRETQYF

J: TRBJ1-1
size: NA
V: TRBV13
D: NA
DNA: TGTGCCAGCAGCTTAGGACAGGGCACCACTGAAGCTTTCTTT
CDR3: CASSLGQGTTEAFF

J: TRBJ2-7
size: NA
V: TRBV30
D: TRBD2
DNA: TGTGCCTGGAGTTCAAGGACTAGCGGGGGGGCCAGAGAGCAGTACTTC
CDR3: CAWSSRTSGGAREQYF

J: TRBJ1-1
size: NA
V: TRBV2
D: TRBD1
DNA: TGTGCCAGCAGCCTACAGGGGGCTTTGAACACTGAAGCTTTCTTT
CDR3: CASSLQGALNTEAFF

J: TRBJ1-5
size: NA
V: TRBV2
D: TRBD1
DNA: TGTGCCAGCAGTGAAATGTTAGGGGGCGGCAATCAGCCCCAGCATTTT
CDR3: CASSEMLGGGNQPQHF

J: TRBJ2-6
size: NA
V: TRBV4-3
D: NA
DNA: TGCGCCAGCTCCCAGAACTCTGGGGCCAACGTCCTGACTTTC
CDR3: CASSQNSGANVLTF

J: TRBJ2-7
size: NA
V: TRBV10-3
D: NA
DNA: TGTGCCACGGGACTGGATACTTACGAGCAGTACTTC
CDR3: CATGLDTYEQYF

J: TRBJ2-5
size: once
V: TRBV30
D: TRBD2
DNA: TGTGCCTGGACTAGCGGGAGAAACCCCTCCCAAGAGACCCAGTACTTC
CDR3: CAWTSGRNPSQETQYF

J: TRBJ2-1
size: NA
V: TRBV7-2
D: NA
DNA: TGTGCCAGCAGCCTGAGCTCCTACAATGAGCAGTTCTTC
CDR3: CASSLSSYNEQFF

J: TRBJ2-1
size: NA
V: TRBV28
D: NA
DNA: TGTGCCAGCAGCACAACAGGGACCCTTTACAATGAGCAGTTCTTC
CDR3: CASSTTGTLYNEQFF

J: TRBJ1-3
size: NA
V: TRBV28
D: NA
DNA: TGTGCCAGCAGTCTCTTAGGACAGCACTCTGGAAACACCATATATTTT
CDR3: CASSLLGQHSGNTIYF

J: TRBJ2-7
size: NA
V: TRBV29-1
D: TRBD1
DNA: TGCAGCGTCACCGGGACAGGGTTCACCTACGAGCAGTACTTC
CDR3: CSVTGTGFTYEQYF

J: TRBJ1-2
size: NA
V: TRBV2
D: NA
DNA: TGTGCCAGCGCAGACAGTAACTATGGCTACACCTTC
CDR3: CASADSNYGYTF

J: TRBJ1-4
size: once
V: TRBV28
D: NA
DNA: TGTGCCAGCAGTTTAGGGCCCCTTTTGGATGAAAAACTGTTTTTT
CDR3: CASSLGPLLDEKLFF